This TCR beta chain comes out of a study of OX40 agonist ivuxolimab in advanced cancers. As for the study in general: Dose-escalation patients' cancers were hepatocellular carcinoma, melanoma, renal cell or head and neck cancer. Participants averaged approximately 65 years of age (range about 23 to 80) and were 82.7% male. Study findings and constraints: At 0.1 to 3.0 mg/kg, CD4+ and CD8+ blood T cells expanded clonally by week 6. Fewer expanded clones were found on average in CD4+ than in CD8+ T cells.

CDR1 and CDR2 (germline): SGHTA, FQGNSA. The CDR3 runs 15 residues. V gave up 2 bases and J gave up 9 bases, with 19 bases separating them. As to this clone: The antigen is undetermined.

Clones were read by immunoSEQ multiplex PCR, and TCRdb kept only the in-frame ones, dropping some. The table lists around 80,000 clones, approximately 85% of them singletons, with less than 4% in the top ten. The sequence came from an adult with an advanced solid tumor such as melanoma, head and neck, liver or kidney cancer. The source was CD4+ or CD8+ T cells sorted from blood, collected in a trial of the OX40 agonist ivuxolimab. The chain couples TRBV7-2 to TRBJ2-5; no clear D. CDR3 coding DNA: TGTGCCAGCAGCTTACAAGTCCAGGTGGGAATGGCCCAGTACTTC. It yields the protein CASSLQVQVGMAQYF.